This TCR beta chain was identified in a study of shared clonotypes between healthy human individuals. This clone has just one count. Its antigen is still unknown. Naive CD8 cells lacked CD45RO, underwent positive selection for CCR7 and left out terminally differentiated effector memory CD45RA+ cells. HIV-negative, healthy adults without recent acute infections or vaccinations were the donors. Overall study findings and caveats: A reduction in generation probabilities was seen for non-shared clonotypes relative to those shared by all four donors.

Original handling: From ImmunoSEQ came sequences covering only the junction and carrying no quality scores, so filtering differed. Only in-frame clones appear in the TCRdb table, and some are missing; sequencing was by immunoSEQ multiplex PCR. V, J and clone size were drawn from that table, and D and trimming were deduced from the DNA. The table has hundreds of thousands of clones, 95% seen once. The sample was naive CD8+ T cells sorted from blood. The TCR sequence derives from a woman aged 25 to 39 in good health.

Here the CDR3 reads CASSTPGQAYEQYF. The CDR3 DNA reads TGTGCCAGTAGTACCCCGGGACAAGCCTACGAGCAGTACTTC. The chain employs TRBV19 and TRBJ2-7; perhaps TRBD1 as D (6 bases). CDR1 LNHDA and CDR2 SQIVND come from the germline V gene (reference sequence). V lost 4 bases and J 2 bases, leaving 12 bases between the germline ends. The CDR3 runs to 14 residues.